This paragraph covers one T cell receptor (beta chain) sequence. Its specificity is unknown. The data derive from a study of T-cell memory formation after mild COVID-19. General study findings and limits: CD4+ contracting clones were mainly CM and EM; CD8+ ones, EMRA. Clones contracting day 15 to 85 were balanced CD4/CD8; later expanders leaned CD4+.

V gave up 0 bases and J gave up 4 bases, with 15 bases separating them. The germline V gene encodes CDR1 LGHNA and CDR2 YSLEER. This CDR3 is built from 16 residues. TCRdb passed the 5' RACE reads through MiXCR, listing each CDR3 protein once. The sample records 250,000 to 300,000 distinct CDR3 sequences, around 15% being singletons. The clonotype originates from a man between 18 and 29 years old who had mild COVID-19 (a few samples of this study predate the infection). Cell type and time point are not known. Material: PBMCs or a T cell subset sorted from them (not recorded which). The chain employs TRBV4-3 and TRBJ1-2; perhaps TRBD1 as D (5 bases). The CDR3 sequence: CASSQDVQDASYGYTF. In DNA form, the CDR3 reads TGCGCCAGCAGCCAAGATGTACAGGATGCGTCCTATGGCTACACCTTC.